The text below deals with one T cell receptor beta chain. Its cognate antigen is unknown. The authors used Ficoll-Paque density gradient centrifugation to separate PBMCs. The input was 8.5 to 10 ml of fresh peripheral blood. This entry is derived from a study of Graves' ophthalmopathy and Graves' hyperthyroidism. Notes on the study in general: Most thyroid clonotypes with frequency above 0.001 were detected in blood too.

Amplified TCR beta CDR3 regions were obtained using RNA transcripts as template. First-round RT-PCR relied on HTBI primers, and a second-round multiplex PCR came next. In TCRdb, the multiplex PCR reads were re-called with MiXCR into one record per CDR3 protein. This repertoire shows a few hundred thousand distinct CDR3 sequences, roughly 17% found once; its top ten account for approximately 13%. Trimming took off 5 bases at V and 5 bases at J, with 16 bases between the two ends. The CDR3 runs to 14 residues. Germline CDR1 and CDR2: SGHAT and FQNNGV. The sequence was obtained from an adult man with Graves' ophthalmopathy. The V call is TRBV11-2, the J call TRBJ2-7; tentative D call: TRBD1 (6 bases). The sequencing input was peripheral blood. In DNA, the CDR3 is TGTGCCAGCAGCCTCCAGGGGCCTTATGACGAGCAGTACTTC. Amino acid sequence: CASSLQGPYDEQYF.